The T cell receptor beta chain described here comes from a study of Ad26.COV2.S vaccination and SARS-CoV-2 variants (dated by TCRdb to about 2021). For the wider study: Vaccine-arm donors came from COV1001, a multicentre, randomized, double-blind, placebo-controlled phase I-IIa trial of Ad26.COV2.S in healthy adults. A total of 32 samples were included in the TCR-sequenced set, comprising around 20 Ad26.COV2.S vaccine recipients, 5 placebo recipients and 8 SARS-CoV-2 convalescent individuals. The specificity and breadth of SARS-CoV-2-reactive T cell receptors after Ad26.COV2.S vaccination were assessed by TCRbeta repertoire sequencing. Ad26.COV2.S was given intramuscularly at 5x10^10 or 1x10^11 viral particles, as a single shot or as two shots 56 days apart. Throughout the experiments and outcome assessment, investigators stayed blinded to trial group allocation. Participants in the trial were split at random into five groups of five each, receiving low-dose or high-dose Ad26.COV2.S once or twice, or else placebo on both occasions. General study outcomes and caveats: Vaccine and placebo recipients had comparable non-spike TCR breadth, which fits with the vaccine containing only spike. According to the authors, total T cell responses may have been underestimated by the TCR breadth and depth analyses. Substantial breadth of spike-specific CD8+ and CD4+ T cell responses was reported after vaccination. The study was not powered for comparison of responses between vaccine doses or regimens. Spike-specific TCR breadth was higher in Ad26.COV2.S recipients than in placebo recipients (P = 0.0014).

In the paper's terms, the treatment or condition label means: 15 to 20 received Ad26.COV2.S at low or high dose, single or two shots; about 5 received placebo; per-sample allocation not given. For vaccine and placebo recipients, the sequenced repertoires came from samples collected on day 63 after the first injection. Between 29 July and 7 August 2020, Cohort 1b enrolled about two dozen adults aged 18-55 years at one site in Boston, USA. As a vaccine, Ad26.COV2.S was a replication-incompetent adenovirus type 26 vector that expressed a prefusion-stabilized SARS-CoV-2 spike protein derived from the original Wuhan strain. The immunoSEQ Assay was the method used to sequence TCRbeta CDR3 regions. After extraction, genomic DNA underwent amplification by bias-controlled multiplex PCR, followed by high-throughput sequencing. Under the source paper's analysis protocol: Collapsing and filtering of sequences were performed to quantify the absolute abundance of each unique TCRbeta CDR3 region. Usable DNA was measured by amplifying reference genes present in all nucleated cells, and TCRbeta template counts were normalized to that usable DNA to estimate T cell fraction. Repertoire TCRs were annotated as SARS-CoV-2-specific by exact matching of V gene, CDR3 amino acid sequence and J gene to a known reactive TCR set. The reference SARS-CoV-2 TCR set was derived from MIRA and filtered for enrichment in COVID-19-positive ImmuneCODE repertoires, a step that removed public or cross-reactive TCRs. Drawing on the MIRA antigens, annotated TCRs were analysed further at the level of specific ORF or position within ORF. Breadth was defined as the number of annotated unique rearrangements divided by the total number of unique productive rearrangements, and depth was defined as the summed frequency of the annotated unique rearrangements. Group comparisons of TCR breadth used two-sided Wilcoxon rank-sum tests. Held by TCRdb, this immuneACCESS table contains in-frame sequences only and omits some clones. Under half of the omission traces to an unresolved V gene where checked; the cause of the rest is unknown. V and J calls and clone size are those listed in that table; D and trimming were worked out from the DNA. The sample profile shows some 390,000 clones; roughly 90% of them were found once. The leading ten clones occupy 1.5% to 2% of the sample.

A remark on this clone: The antigen it binds to is not known. Nothing much larger sits one base from this clone, and base qualities are not available.

The receptor comes from a person between 18 and 60 years old who received the Ad26.COV2.S COVID-19 vaccine or a placebo. Here the sequenced sample was peripheral blood, taken in a trial of Ad26.COV2.S vaccine versus placebo.

The sequenced DNA: TGCGCCAGCAGCTGGGGGACTAGCGAGAGCTCCTACGAGCAGTACTTC. This translates into CASSWGTSESSYEQYF. The chain is made from TRBV5-1 and TRBJ2-7, with 10 bases aligning to TRBD2. After removal of 3 bases from V and 0 bases from J, the junction retains 6 bases not matched to a gene. The CDR3 numbers 16 residues from cysteine through phenylalanine. This entry keeps only the CDR3 DNA: 48 bases, framed from base 1. Reading the germline V gene gives CDR1 SGHRS and CDR2 YFSETQ.